These 10 T cell receptor beta chains came from one sample sequenced in a study of blood T cell repertoires in COVID-19. Using immunoSEQ multiplex PCR, the repertoire was profiled, and TCRdb retains in-frame clones only, with some absent. The data hold under 500,000 clones, with 87% observed a single time. Specimen: PBMCs or T cells enriched from blood (not recorded which). These receptors were taken from a woman aged 18-29 years with acute COVID-19.

The rearrangement links TRBV5-5 to TRBJ1-1, with D perhaps matching TRBD1 (5 bases). The ends were cut back, 4 bases at V and 7 bases at J, with 17 bases in the middle. The CDR3 length is 14 residues. CDR1 and CDR2 from the germline V gene are SGHKS and YYEKEE (reference sequence). The CDR3 nucleotides are TGTGCCAGCAGCCCCTCGACAGAGGACGGTGAAGCTTTCTTT. It translates to CASSPSTEDGEAFF.

The chain carries TRBV28 and TRBJ2-2, with 8 positions matching TRBD2. There are 15 residues in the CDR3. From germline, CDR1 is MDHEN and CDR2 SYDVKM. Unmatched junction bases numbered 8, after V lost 6 bases and J lost 5 bases. The CDR3 DNA sequence: TGTGCCAGCAGCCGGCTAGCGGGTAGGACCGGGGAGCTGTTTTTT. Translated: CASSRLAGRTGELFF.

The chain joins TRBV27 to TRBJ1-6, with D uncertain. CDR1 and CDR2 (germline): MNHEY, SMNVEV (reference sequence). V was cut by 4 bases and J by 7 bases, with 5 bases left in between. This CDR3 has 12 residues. CDR3 nucleotide sequence: TGTGCCAGCAGTTATGCGAATTCACCCCTCCACTTT. It codes for CASSYANSPLHF.

The V gene is TRBV6-5, the J gene TRBJ1-2; possible D gene TRBD1, 6 bases. The CDR3 has 15 amino acids. The V gene's germline CDR1 is MNHEY and CDR2 SVGAGI. Trimming removed 7 bases from V and 4 bases from J, with 19 bases in between. The CDR3 region has the DNA TGTGCCAGCACGTCGGGGGGACAACCACTCTATGGCTACACCTTC. Encoded protein: CASTSGGQPLYGYTF.

The chain couples TRBV2 to TRBJ1-4; tentatively, D is TRBD1 (5 bases). CDR1 is SNHLY, CDR2 FYNNEI, per germline. This CDR3 spans 15 amino acids. The V and J ends lost 6 bases and 0 bases respectively, with 11 bases between them. The CDR3 reads CASRKTVATNEKLFF. The DNA for the CDR3 is TGTGCCAGCAGGAAGACAGTGGCAACTAATGAAAAACTGTTTTTT.

This clone was counted a single time. This chain links TRBV5-1 with TRBJ1-1; 9 nucleotides match TRBD1. This CDR3 spans 14 amino acids. Germline V lookup: CDR1 SGHRS, CDR2 YFSETQ. V gave up 3 bases and J gave up 6 bases; unmatched junction bases: 6. Here the CDR3 reads CASSWDRVGPEAFF. DNA of the CDR3: TGCGCCAGCAGCTGGGACAGGGTTGGCCCTGAAGCTTTCTTT. Full variable domain (missing parts from reference TRBV5-1 and TRBJ1-1): KAGVTQTPRYLIKTRGQQVTLSCSPISGHRSVSWYQQTPGQGLQFLFEYFSETQRNKGNFPGRFSGRQFSNSRSEMNVSTLELGDSALYLCASSWDRVGPEAFFGQGTRLTVV.

Remarks on this clone: The same CDR3 also results from other DNA sequences found in this sample. This chain connects TRBV7-9 to TRBJ1-4, with no clear D. Germline assignment: CDR1 SEHNR and CDR2 FQNEAQ (reference sequence). Deletions cut 1 base from V and 8 bases from J, with 5 bases between. The CDR3 is 12 residues long. CDR3 loop: CASSLGGEKLFF. Written as DNA, the CDR3 is TGTGCCAGCAGCTTAGGAGGGGAAAAACTGTTTTTT.

This clone came up once. The rearrangement joins TRBV2 to TRBJ1-4; 8 nucleotides align to TRBD1. This CDR3 contains 17 residues. CDR1 is SNHLY, CDR2 FYNNEI, per germline. Germline trimming cut 0 bases from V and 5 bases from J; bases unmatched to any gene: 8. CDR3 amino acids: CASSEAGEQGVNEKLFF. The CDR3 bases are TGTGCCAGCAGTGAAGCAGGGGAACAGGGGGTGAATGAAAAACTGTTTTTT.

The chain joins TRBV2 to TRBJ2-1; D remains ambiguous. This CDR3 has 15 amino acids. The germline gives CDR1 SNHLY, CDR2 FYNNEI. Trimming took 3 bases from V and 2 from J, leaving 11 bases between them. CDR3 region: CASSDGVAAYNEQFF. CDR3 coding DNA: TGTGCCAGCAGTGACGGAGTAGCTGCCTACAATGAGCAGTTCTTC.

The chain has TRBV28 and TRBJ2-5, with TRBD2 identical over 8 bases. J lost 4 bases, V lost 5 bases, and 12 bases had no gene match. The CDR3 has 16 amino acids. The germline CDR1 and CDR2 sequences are MDHEN and SYDVKM. For the CDR3, the DNA is TGTGCCAGCAGTACCATCGTTAGCGGGGACACAGAGACCCAGTACTTC. Its translation is CASSTIVSGDTETQYF.